These 8 T cell receptor beta chains were all obtained from the same sample, sequenced in a study of CD8 T cells in ankylosing spondylitis. TCRdb itself ran the 5' RACE reads through MiXCR, one entry per CDR3 protein. The sample gives fewer than 250,000 distinct CDR3 sequences, around a quarter of which show up once; roughly 6.7% is in the top ten. What was sequenced was blood, either unsorted or a sorted T cell fraction (not recorded which). The receptors shown here come from a male donor with ankylosing spondylitis or in good health (not recorded which).

This chain uses TRBV5-1 with TRBJ2-3; D is perhaps TRBD1 or TRBD2 (5 bases each). Germline V CDR1 and CDR2: SGHRS, YFSETQ. The V gene lost 0 bases and the J gene lost 1 base, with 12 bases spanning the gap. The length of the CDR3 is 16 residues. CDR3 sequence: CASSLALVGGTDTQYF. The CDR3 DNA is TGCGCCAGCAGCTTGGCCTTAGTGGGGGGCACAGATACGCAGTATTTT.

This clonotype appeared a few times. The chain carries TRBV5-1 and TRBJ2-5; D possibly corresponds to TRBD1 (6 bases). The CDR3 covers 15 residues. V was pared by 4 bases and J by 1 base, with 14 bases between. Germline CDR1 is SGHRS and CDR2 is YFSETQ. CDR3: CASSGVRDIQETQYF. The CDR3 region has the DNA TGCGCCAGCAGCGGGGTCCGGGACATCCAAGAGACCCAGTACTTC.

The genes are TRBV20-1 and TRBJ2-7; 12 nucleotides align to TRBD2. This CDR3 spans 14 amino acids. Trimming removed 3 bases from V and 5 bases from J; junction bases left unmatched: 5. Germline lookup yields CDR1 DFQATT and CDR2 SNEGSKA (reference sequence). CDR3 amino acids: CSASLAGGSNEQYF. CDR3 nucleotide sequence: TGCAGTGCTAGCCTAGCGGGAGGGTCCAACGAGCAGTACTTC.

The chain uses TRBV3-1 and TRBJ2-7, with 11 bases aligning to TRBD2. V shed 4 bases and J 7 bases; nucleotides not matched to a gene: 6. CDR3 length equals 14 residues. Germline CDR1 is LGHDT and CDR2 is YNNKEL (reference sequence). CDR3 sequence: CASSRTSGYLEQYF. DNA of the CDR3: TGTGCCAGCAGCCGGACTAGCGGGTACTTAGAGCAGTACTTC.

This clonotype was found a few times. The V gene is TRBV7-2, the J gene TRBJ2-7; 8 nucleotides line up with TRBD2. V lost 4 bases to trimming and J lost 3 bases; unmatched junction nucleotides: 8. The CDR3 length is 15 residues. In germline, CDR1 is SGHTA, CDR2 FQGNSA. CDR3 region: CASSSTSESFYEQYF. The CDR3 coding sequence is TGTGCCAGCAGCTCGACTAGCGAAAGCTTCTACGAGCAGTACTTC.

This clonotype was observed at least ten times. This chain connects TRBV28 to TRBJ2-7; 10 nucleotides match TRBD1. The CDR3 has 14 residues. CDR1 MDHEN and CDR2 SYDVKM come from the germline V gene. J was trimmed by 2 bases and V by 6 bases; bases with no gene match: 4. CDR3: CASRSGTGAYEQYF. CDR3 bases: TGTGCCAGCAGATCCGGGACAGGGGCCTACGAGCAGTACTTC.

This chain connects TRBV29-1 to TRBJ2-3; the D gene could be TRBD1 or TRBD2 (6 bases each). Germline V gene lookup returns CDR1 SQVTM and CDR2 ANQGSEA. The CDR3 sequence is 15 residues long. Trimming stripped 4 bases from V and 1 base from J, with 15 bases between. The CDR3 region is CSVAVGGAGTDTQYF. DNA for the CDR3: TGCAGCGTTGCGGTGGGGGGCGCCGGCACAGATACGCAGTATTTT.

The chain has TRBV5-1 and TRBJ1-1; 10 bases agree with TRBD1. V trimming: 0 bases; J trimming: 2 bases; junction bases outside the gene matches: 1. This CDR3 is 15 amino acids long. Per germline, CDR1 SGHRS and CDR2 YFSETQ. The CDR3: CASSLGDRGNTEAFF. CDR3 sequence (DNA): TGCGCCAGCAGCTTGGGGGACAGGGGAAACACTGAAGCTTTCTTT.